The next 26 T cell receptor beta chains were all read from a single sample in a study of response to subunit inactivated influenza vaccine (dated by TCRdb to the late 2010s). The method behind the library was RT-PCR. Sequencer: Illumina HiSeq 2500. Using fastp at Q25 and MiXCR, TCRdb reprocessed the public reads and kept productive beta chains. CDR3 protein sequences are deduplicated, and each keeps its most common genes and DNA. In this sample the table shows roughly 700,000 distinct CDR3 sequences, about 15% of which occur a single time. The ten largest clonotypes hold around a tenth of the sample. The starting material was PBMCs from blood, obtained 12 days after vaccination. The receptors stem from a middle-aged man who received an inactivated influenza vaccine. Donor details come from another sample of the same person, matched by shared clones.

The rearrangement joins TRBV7-9 to TRBJ1-5, with 10 bases that match TRBD1. Trimming removed 6 bases from V and 5 bases from J; junction bases left unmatched: 1. The V gene's germline CDR1 is SEHNR and CDR2 FQNEAQ (reference sequence). The CDR3 length is 13 residues. Written as DNA, the CDR3 is TGTGCCAGCAGAGGGACAGGGGATCAGCCCCAGCATTTT. Amino acid sequence: CASRGTGDQPQHF. Complete variable domain (other parts from reference TRBV7-9 and TRBJ1-5): DTGVSQNPRHKITKRGQNVTFRCDPISEHNRLYWYRQTLGQGPEFLTYFQNEAQLEKSRLLSDRFSAERPKGSFSTLEIQRTEQGDSAMYLCASRGTGDQPQHFGDGTRLSIL.

This clonotype appeared many times. The rearrangement uses TRBV28 and TRBJ2-7; D gene unclear. This CDR3 region has 11 residues. The germline V gene encodes CDR1 MDHEN and CDR2 SYDVKM. Trimming removed 2 bases from V and 9 bases from J, with 8 bases in between. The CDR3 DNA reads as TGTGCCAGCAGTTTAGGCCAGCGGCAGTACTTC. Translated, it gives CASSLGQRQYF. Full variable domain (missing parts from reference TRBV28 and TRBJ2-7): DVKVTQSSRYLVKRTGEKVFLECVQDMDHENMFWYRQDPGLGLRLIYFSYDVKMKEKGDIPEGYSVSREKKERFSLILESASTNQTSMYLCASSLGQRQYFGPGTRLTVT.

This clonotype was counted a few times. The V call is TRBV9, the J call TRBJ2-3, with a possible D match to TRBD2 (5 bases). V dropped 0 bases and J dropped 6 bases, with 8 bases sitting between them. CDR3 size: 13 residues. The germline V gene encodes CDR1 SGDLS and CDR2 YYNGEE. CDR3 residues: CASSVGGPDTQYF. In DNA, the CDR3 is TGTGCCAGCAGCGTAGGAGGGCCCGATACGCAGTATTTT.

The chain joins TRBV10-3 to TRBJ1-1, with TRBD1 matching 7 bases. The V and J ends lost 2 bases and 5 bases, in that order; junction bases with no gene match: 5. CDR3 size: 14 residues. From germline, CDR1 is ENHRY and CDR2 SYGVKD. The CDR3 protein is CAISETGAETEAFF. The DNA for the CDR3 is TGTGCCATCAGTGAGACAGGGGCGGAAACTGAAGCTTTCTTT.

The rearrangement uses TRBV7-8 and TRBJ1-6; no clear D. V lost 5 bases and J lost 6, with 17 bases in between. CDR3 length equals 16 residues. Germline V lookup: CDR1 SGHVS, CDR2 FQNEAQ. The CDR3 DNA follows: TGTGCCAGCAGCCCCCCGCGGTTCCTATCTAATTCACCCCTCCACTTT. Its protein is CASSPPRFLSNSPLHF.

There are many counts of this clonotype. The rearrangement uses TRBV3-1 and TRBJ2-7; maybe TRBD1 (5 bases). This CDR3 is built from 13 residues. Trimming took 2 bases from V and 2 from J, leaving 7 bases between them. Per germline, CDR1 LGHDT and CDR2 YNNKEL (reference sequence). CDR3 nucleotides: TGTGCCAGCAGCCAAAGGGGAACCTACGAGCAGTACTTC. Its protein product is CASSQRGTYEQYF.

This chain uses TRBV20-1 with TRBJ2-7; 12 bases line up with TRBD1. Losses at the gene ends were 7 bases for V and 6 bases for J; bases not matched to a gene: 10. The germline V gene encodes CDR1 DFQATT and CDR2 SNEGSKA (reference sequence). CDR3 length: 14 residues. The CDR3 nucleotides read TGCAGTGTTAAATCCGGGACAGGGGGCGTCGAGCAGTACTTC. It specifies CSVKSGTGGVEQYF.

The rearrangement uses TRBV15 and TRBJ2-2; 9 bases fit TRBD1. The CDR3 loop spans 20 amino acids. The germline gives CDR1 LNHNV, CDR2 YYDKDF (reference sequence). V was pared by 4 bases and J by 5 bases, with 20 bases of the junction left unmatched. The CDR3 loop reads CATSKQGALNPRTGTGELFF. DNA for the CDR3: TGTGCCACCAGCAAACAGGGGGCGCTGAATCCGAGAACGGGAACCGGGGAGCTGTTTTTT.

The genes are TRBV20-1 and TRBJ2-7, with 9 bases that match TRBD1. This CDR3 has 15 residues. Germline CDR1 and CDR2: DFQATT and SNEGSKA (reference sequence). Germline trimming cut 0 bases from V and 7 bases from J; bases unmatched to any gene: 10. The DNA for the CDR3 is TGCAGTGCTAGAGATCCGGGACAGGGCGGTTTGGAGCAGTACTTC. Translation gives CSARDPGQGGLEQYF.

This chain links TRBV14 with TRBJ2-7; D unresolved. V dropped 6 bases and J dropped 4 bases, with 16 bases sitting between them. Looked up from germline, CDR1 is SGHDN and CDR2 is FVKESK. This CDR3 contains 14 residues. The CDR3 protein is CASSSPRLSYEQYF. In nucleotides, the CDR3 is TGTGCCAGCAGTTCTCCCCGCCTTTCTTACGAGCAGTACTTC. Filled out from reference TRBV14 and TRBJ2-7, the complete variable domain reads EAGVTQFPSHSVIEKGQTVTLRCDPISGHDNLYWYRRVMGKEIKFLLHFVKESKQDESGMPNNRFLAERTGGTYSTLKVQPAELEDSGVYFCASSSPRLSYEQYFGPGTRLTVT.

This clonotype was seen more than once but under ten times. The rearrangement links TRBV12-3 or TRBV12-4 to TRBJ1-4; a possible D gene is TRBD1 (6 bases). CDR3 size: 16 residues. Trimming stripped 8 bases from V and 8 bases from J, with 24 bases between. This chain's CDR3 is CASGRTTGLGPEKLFF. CDR3 nucleotides: TGTGCCAGCGGTCGCACCACAGGGCTGGGGCCCGAAAAACTGTTTTTT.

In this sample, this clonotype turned up a few times. The chain joins TRBV7-2 to TRBJ2-5; TRBD1 might be the D (5 bases). This CDR3 has 13 residues. Looked up from germline, CDR1 is SGHTA and CDR2 is FQGNSA. Trimming took 2 bases from V and 4 from J, leaving 8 bases between them. DNA of the CDR3: TGTGCCAGCAGCTTAAAGGGGCGAGAGACCCAGTACTTC. Translated: CASSLKGRETQYF. Full variable domain (missing parts from reference TRBV7-2 and TRBJ2-5): GAGVSQSPSNKVTEKGKDVELRCDPISGHTALYWYRQSLGQGLEFLIYFQGNSAPDKSGLPSDRFSAERTGGSVSTLTIQRTQQEDSAVYLCASSLKGRETQYFGPGTRLLVL.

CDR3 amino acids: CASSGSGQGNEKLFF. The CDR3 nucleotides read TGTGCCAGCAGCGGCTCAGGACAGGGGAATGAAAAACTGTTTTTT. The V call is TRBV5-6, the J call TRBJ1-4, with 9 bases that match TRBD1. CDR1 SGHDT and CDR2 YYEEEE come from the germline V gene. Trimming took 4 bases from V and 5 from J; bases not matched to a gene: 6. This CDR3 region has 15 residues.

In this sample, this clonotype turned up a few times. The rearrangement uses TRBV7-2 and TRBJ1-6; D remains ambiguous. The CDR3 sequence is 13 residues long. Germline CDR1 reads SGHTA; CDR2 reads FQGNSA. Trimming removed 2 bases at V and 8 bases at J, with 7 bases between. The CDR3 DNA reads as TGTGCCAGCAGCTTAATCTTCGATTCACCCCTCCACTTT. This translates into CASSLIFDSPLHF.

This sequence joins TRBV20-1 and TRBJ2-7, with 8 bases lining up with TRBD2. The CDR3 consists of 15 residues. Trimming took 2 bases from V and 3 from J; bases not matched to a gene: 9. Germline values: CDR1 DFQATT, CDR2 SNEGSKA (reference sequence). Here the CDR3 reads CSARFAGGVGYEQYF. The CDR3 DNA follows: TGCAGTGCTAGATTTGCGGGAGGTGTGGGCTACGAGCAGTACTTC.

DNA for the CDR3: TGCAGTGCTACCCCGGGAGGATACAATCAGCCCCAGCATTTT. It specifies CSATPGGYNQPQHF. This chain uses TRBV20-1 with TRBJ1-5; D remains ambiguous. Germline lookup yields CDR1 DFQATT and CDR2 SNEGSKA (reference sequence). V lost 4 bases to trimming and J lost 3 bases, with 13 bases between them. The CDR3 contains 14 residues.

This sequence joins TRBV20-1 and TRBJ1-5; 7 bases are a match to TRBD1. With V trimmed by 3 bases and J by 7 bases, 6 bases remained unmatched. Germline loops: CDR1 DFQATT, CDR2 SNEGSKA (reference sequence). This CDR3 spans 13 amino acids. CDR3 sequence: CSASQGGRQPQHF. The CDR3 DNA sequence: TGCAGTGCTAGCCAAGGGGGCAGGCAGCCCCAGCATTTT.

This clonotype was seen more than once but under ten times. The rearrangement joins TRBV7-6 to TRBJ2-3, with D possibly being TRBD1 or TRBD2 (5 bases each). The CDR3 has 14 amino acids. Germline values: CDR1 SGHVS, CDR2 FNYEAQ. Trimming left V 5 bases short and J 2 bases short, with 11 bases between. The CDR3 here is CASSPNGATDTQYF. Here the CDR3 DNA reads TGTGCCAGCAGCCCCAACGGGGCCACAGATACGCAGTATTTT. Full variable domain (outside the CDR3, taken from reference TRBV7-6 and TRBJ2-3): GAGVSQSPRYKVTKRGQDVALRCDPISGHVSLYWYRQALGQGPEFLTYFNYEAQQDKSGLPNDRFSAERPEGSISTLTIQRTEQRDSAMYRCASSPNGATDTQYFGPGTRLTVL.

This clonotype has ten or more counts. This chain links TRBV9 with TRBJ2-2; TRBD2 matches 11 bases. Germline CDR1 and CDR2: SGDLS and YYNGEE. The CDR3 spans 17 residues. V trimming: 3 bases; J trimming: 7 bases; junction bases outside the gene matches: 11. Here the CDR3 reads CASSGLISGGAIGELFF. In DNA, the CDR3 is TGTGCCAGCAGCGGTCTCATTAGCGGGGGGGCCATCGGGGAGCTGTTTTTT.

There are a few counts of this clonotype. This rearrangement joins TRBV10-3 to TRBJ2-1, with a possible D match to TRBD1 (6 bases). Trimming took 7 bases from V and 0 from J, leaving 10 bases between them. Germline loops: CDR1 ENHRY, CDR2 SYGVKD. This CDR3 contains 14 residues. The CDR3 loop reads CAINRDTSYNEQFF. The CDR3, as DNA: TGTGCCATCAACCGGGACACCTCCTACAATGAGCAGTTCTTC.

The CDR3 DNA is TGTGCCTGGAGTGCGGGGAATCAGCCCCAGCATTTT. Its translation: CAWSAGNQPQHF. The rearrangement uses TRBV30 and TRBJ1-5; D is ambiguous. CDR3 size: 12 residues. The V end lost 1 base, the J end lost 4 bases, and 5 bases lay between the germline ends. CDR1 GTSNPN and CDR2 SVGIG come from the germline V gene (reference sequence). Supplemented by reference TRBV30 and TRBJ1-5, the full variable domain reads SQTIHQWPATLVQPVGSPLSLECTVEGTSNPNLYWYRQAAGRGLQLLFYSVGIGQISSEVPQNLSASRPQDRQFILSSKKLLLSDSGFYLCAWSAGNQPQHFGDGTRLSIL.

This chain uses TRBV20-1 with TRBJ1-1; D is ambiguous. Germline assignment: CDR1 DFQATT and CDR2 SNEGSKA (reference sequence). The CDR3 length is 12 residues. V lost 0 bases to trimming and J lost 7 bases, with 9 bases between them. CDR3 loop: CSARDPGREAFF. CDR3 coding DNA: TGCAGTGCTAGAGATCCCGGGCGTGAAGCTTTCTTT.

This clonotype has ten or more counts. V gene TRBV4-2 combines with J gene TRBJ1-5; D call uncertain. Trimming left V 0 bases short and J 0 bases short, with 12 bases between. Germline CDR1 and CDR2: LGHNA and YNFKEQ. CDR3 size: 17 residues. CDR3: CASSQEDGINSNQPQHF. CDR3 in DNA: TGTGCCAGCAGCCAAGAGGATGGCATTAATAGCAATCAGCCCCAGCATTTT.

Only a few counts were recorded for this clonotype. The V and J genes are TRBV25-1 and TRBJ2-6; D is undetermined. CDR3 length equals 14 residues. Trimming removed 5 bases at V and 0 bases at J, with 5 bases between. In germline, CDR1 is MGHDK, CDR2 SYGVNS. CDR3 bases: TGTGCCAGCAGTAGATTCTCTGGGGCCAACGTCCTGACTTTC. It codes for CASSRFSGANVLTF.

The V call is TRBV28, the J call TRBJ2-7, with no clear D. CDR3 length equals 13 residues. CDR1 is MDHEN and CDR2 is SYDVKM in the germline V gene. Trimming removed 5 bases from V and 2 bases from J, with 10 bases in between. The CDR3 coding sequence is TGTGCCAGCAGTCTTGTTCCCGCCTACGAGCAGTACTTC. Amino acids: CASSLVPAYEQYF.

The chain links TRBV20-1 to TRBJ2-3; the D is unclear. The CDR3 is 14 amino acids. Germline V gene lookup returns CDR1 DFQATT and CDR2 SNEGSKA (reference sequence). V was trimmed by 4 bases and J by 2 bases, leaving 13 bases between them. The CDR3 sequence is CSATGEWFTDTQYF. In DNA form, the CDR3 reads TGCAGTGCTACCGGCGAATGGTTCACAGATACGCAGTATTTT.